The rows below give T cell receptor beta chains drawn from one sample of a study of blood T cell repertoires in COVID-19. The protocol was immunoSEQ multiplex PCR, while the TCRdb copy is restricted to in-frame clones and leaves out a portion. Counted here are about 270,000 clones, approximately 80% occurring once; the ten biggest clones make up 2.5% to 3%. Sequences were obtained from peripheral blood. These receptor sequences come from a woman aged 60-75 years with active or convalescent COVID-19. The CDR3 runs from the conserved cysteine through the conserved F or W. A D gene is named only where the DNA matches it firmly. Size is omitted from some rows. Given values are once, few, many or a class for expanded clones.

j_gene | d_gene | v_gene | abundance | CDR3nt | CDR3aa
TRBJ2-3 | TRBD2 | TRBV5-4 | - | TGTGCCAGCAGCTTGGATAGCGGGGGCACAGATACGCAGTATTTT | CASSLDSGGTDTQYF
TRBJ1-5 | TRBD1 | TRBV7-8 | few | TGTGCCAGCAGCTCGGAGACAGGGGGGAGTCAGCCCCAGCATTTT | CASSSETGGSQPQHF
TRBJ2-1 | TRBD1 | TRBV5-4 | - | TGTGCCAGCAGATCGACAGGGGGCGGCTACAATGAGCAGTTCTTC | CASRSTGGGYNEQFF
TRBJ2-3 | TRBD2 | TRBV7-9 | - | TGTGCCAGCAGCTCAATAGCGGGGGGCTCCACAGATACGCAGTATTTT | CASSSIAGGSTDTQYF
TRBJ1-2 | - | TRBV11-2 | - | TGTGCCAGCAGCTTGTCAGTAGGGGACTATGGCTACACCTTC | CASSLSVGDYGYTF
TRBJ1-1 | TRBD1 | TRBV7-9 | - | TGTGCCAGCAGTAGGGACAGAAACACTGAAGCTTTCTTT | CASSRDRNTEAFF
TRBJ1-1 | TRBD1 | TRBV7-2 | - | TGTGCCAGCAGCCCCGACAGGGGGGGTCGGAACACTGAAGCTTTCTTT | CASSPDRGGRNTEAFF
TRBJ2-1 | - | TRBV4-1 | once | TGCGCCAGCAGCCAAGATCAGGGCGTTTACAATGAGCAGTTCTTC | CASSQDQGVYNEQFF
TRBJ2-6 | - | TRBV6-5 | - | TGTGCCAGCAGCGTCTATACCTCTGGGGCCAACGTCCTGACTTTC | CASSVYTSGANVLTF
TRBJ1-5 | TRBD1 | TRBV10-2 | - | TGCGCCAGCAGTCCAGCCGGACAGGGAGATCAGCCCCAGCATTTT | CASSPAGQGDQPQHF
TRBJ1-2 | - | TRBV2 | - | TGTGCCAGCAGTACCGGGACATCTAACTATGGCTACACCTTC | CASSTGTSNYGYTF
TRBJ1-4 | - | TRBV14 | - | TGTGCCAGCAGCCAAGGGGGGGAGTCGAATGAAAAACTGTTTTTT | CASSQGGESNEKLFF
TRBJ1-1 | - | TRBV4-1 | few | TGCGCCAGCAGCCAAGTCGGGGGTCGGCGGATGAACACTGAAGCTTTCTTT | CASSQVGGRRMNTEAFF
TRBJ1-2 | TRBD1 | TRBV11-2 | - | TGTGCCAGCAGCCGATTGACAGGGGGCTATGGCTACACCTTC | CASSRLTGGYGYTF
TRBJ1-1 | - | TRBV3-1/TRBV3-2 | - | TGTGCCAGCAGCCAAACATGGAGTAGCACTGAAGCTTTCTTT | CASSQTWSSTEAFF
TRBJ1-2 | - | TRBV6-1 | - | TGTGCCAGCAGTGAAAGGTCCGGGGGGCAATCTAGTGGCTACACCTTC | CASSERSGGQSSGYTF
TRBJ2-2 | - | TRBV9 | - | TGTGCCAGCTCCCGAGCCACCGGGGAGCTGTTTTTT | CASSRATGELFF
TRBJ1-5 | - | TRBV19 | - | TGTGCCAGTAGTATAGCCAGGGCCAATCAGCCCCAGCATTTT | CASSIARANQPQHF
TRBJ2-1 | TRBD2 | TRBV10-3 | - | TGTGCCATCCGGGCAAATAGCGGGGGCCACAACAATGAGCAGTTCTTC | CAIRANSGGHNNEQFF
TRBJ2-3 | TRBD2 | TRBV4-3 | - | TGCGCCAGCAGCCAAGAGGCCACTAGCGGGGGTTCGGGTACGCAGTATTTT | CASSQEATSGGSGTQYF
TRBJ1-3 | - | TRBV6-5 | few | TGTGCCAGCAGTTACTCCACGAACGGGGACACCATATATTTT | CASSYSTNGDTIYF
TRBJ1-1 | TRBD1 | TRBV18 | - | TGTGCCAGCTCAGCGGACAGGTACGGGCCTGAAGCTTTCTTT | CASSADRYGPEAFF
TRBJ2-7 | TRBD1 | TRBV5-6 | few | TGTGCCAGCAGCTTGGCAGAGGGGGCAACAGGGTACGAGCAGTACTTC | CASSLAEGATGYEQYF
TRBJ2-2 | TRBD2 | TRBV10-3 | - | TGTGCCATCAGCAACCCGGGACTAGCGGGGACCGGGGAGCTGTTTTTT | CAISNPGLAGTGELFF
TRBJ2-1 | TRBD2 | TRBV6-5 | - | TGTGCCAGCAGTCAGAGCGGGGGGTCGGACAATGAGCAGTTCTTC | CASSQSGGSDNEQFF
TRBJ2-5 | TRBD1 | TRBV6-4 | few | TGTGCCAGCAGTGACGGACCGGGACAGACACAAGAGACCCAGTACTTC | CASSDGPGQTQETQYF
TRBJ1-5 | TRBD1 | TRBV6-1 | - | TGTGCCAGCAGTGCCTCGGACAGGGGGGTTTCCAATCAGCCCCAGCATTTT | CASSASDRGVSNQPQHF
TRBJ2-2 | TRBD1 | TRBV6-4 | - | TGTGCCAGCGGCGGGATGGGACAGGGGACCGGGGAGCTGTTTTTT | CASGGMGQGTGELFF
TRBJ1-3 | TRBD1 | TRBV4-1 | - | TGCGCCAGCAGCCAAGATGACAGGGGGCGTGGAAACACCATATATTTT | CASSQDDRGRGNTIYF
TRBJ2-2 | TRBD2 | TRBV7-3 | - | TGTGCCAGCAGCTTAGTTAGCGGGGGCACCGGGGAGCTGTTTTTT | CASSLVSGGTGELFF
TRBJ1-1 | - | TRBV10-3 | - | TGTGCCATCAGTGAACGAGGGAGGGAAAAGGCTTTCTTT | CAISERGREKAFF
TRBJ2-3 | - | TRBV5-8 | - | TGTGCCAGCAGCTTGGCCAGGTTGCGAACAGATACGCAGTATTTT | CASSLARLRTDTQYF
TRBJ1-2 | - | TRBV3-1/TRBV3-2 | - | TGTGCCAGCAGCCAAGATAATGCAGGATCTGGCTACACCTTC | CASSQDNAGSGYTF
TRBJ2-1 | TRBD2 | TRBV27 | - | TGTGCCAGCCGCGGGGGGCGGGGGGCCAACAATGAGCAGTTCTTC | CASRGGRGANNEQFF
TRBJ1-3 | - | TRBV7-2 | - | TGTGCCAGCAGCTTAAACAGGGAAAGAAACACCATATATTTT | CASSLNRERNTIYF
TRBJ2-1 | TRBD2 | TRBV7-3 | - | TGTGCCAGCAGCTTGGGCCTTAGCGGGGGTCCTTGGGATGAGCAGTTCTTC | CASSLGLSGGPWDEQFF
TRBJ2-7 | - | TRBV2 | - | TGTGCCAGCAGTCCTCTGACAGACTCCTACGAGCAGTACTTC | CASSPLTDSYEQYF
TRBJ1-2 | TRBD1 | TRBV27 | - | TGTGCCAGCAGTAGCTACGGGACAGGGCCGCATAACTATGGCTACACCTTC | CASSSYGTGPHNYGYTF
TRBJ2-1 | - | TRBV7-9 | - | TGTGCCAGCAGCCCCATCCTTTCCCAGGTTAGCTCCTACAATGAGCAGTTCTTC | CASSPILSQVSSYNEQFF
TRBJ2-7 | - | TRBV30 | - | TGTGCCTGGAACCTCGGACAAGCACGCCCCAATTTC | CAWNLGQARPNF
TRBJ2-2 | TRBD1 | TRBV12-5 | - | TGTGCTAGTGGCTCTGGACAGGGGGGAACCGGGGAGCTGTTTTTT | CASGSGQGGTGELFF
TRBJ1-1 | - | TRBV6-5 | - | TGTGCCAGCATCTCGACAGAGGATAAAGCTTTCTTT | CASISTEDKAFF
TRBJ2-5 | TRBD2 | TRBV19 | - | TGTGCCAGTAGTATAGGGGTCGGGGGGGAGACCCAGTACTTC | CASSIGVGGETQYF
TRBJ1-6 | - | TRBV11-2 | - | TGTGCCAGCAGCTCCTGGGCAGGGGTCAATTCACCCCTCCACTTT | CASSSWAGVNSPLHF
TRBJ1-4 | - | TRBV7-9 | - | TGTGCCAGCACCCGAATGGGAGCGGCTAATGAAAAACTGTTTTTT | CASTRMGAANEKLFF
TRBJ2-3 | - | TRBV11-3 | - | TGTGCCAGCAGCTTCGCGGGCCCCGCAGATACGCAGTATTTT | CASSFAGPADTQYF
TRBJ2-7 | TRBD1 | TRBV4-1 | - | TGCGCCAGCAGTCACGGACCTCCGGACAGGGCTGGGTACGAGCAGTACTTC | CASSHGPPDRAGYEQYF
TRBJ2-7 | - | TRBV7-8 | - | TGTGCCAGCAGCTTAGTAGGCCCCGACAGATACTCCTACGAGCAGTACTTC | CASSLVGPDRYSYEQYF
TRBJ2-5 | - | TRBV12-3/TRBV12-4 | - | TGTGCCAGCAATGGTGGGGGCGAAGAGACCCAGTACTTC | CASNGGGEETQYF
TRBJ1-2 | TRBD1 | TRBV9 | few | TGTGCCAGCAGCTCTTTCTCCGGGACAGGACCCTATGGCTACACCTTC | CASSSFSGTGPYGYTF
TRBJ2-7 | - | TRBV27 | - | TGTGCCAGCAGGACAGGCGCCGTACCCTACGAGCAGTACTTC | CASRTGAVPYEQYF
TRBJ2-4 | - | TRBV18 | - | TGTGCCAGCTCACCACCGCCGGGGAAAAACATTCAGTACTTC | CASSPPPGKNIQYF
TRBJ1-5 | TRBD1 | TRBV23-1 | - | TGCGCCAGCAGTCAATCGGTACAGGGGGCTAGCGATCAGCCCCAGCATTTT | CASSQSVQGASDQPQHF
TRBJ1-2 | TRBD1 | TRBV19 | few | TGTGCCAGTAGTACCCGGACAGGTTTTACTTTCGTGTTCTACACCTTC | CASSTRTGFTFVFYTF
TRBJ1-1 | - | TRBV5-1 | - | TGCGCCAGCAGCTGGGGGAGGGATGAAGCTTTCTTT | CASSWGRDEAFF
TRBJ1-1 | - | TRBV12-5 | few | TGTGCTAGTGGTTCGTATAGAGATTCGAACACTGAAGCTTTCTTT | CASGSYRDSNTEAFF
TRBJ2-3 | - | TRBV7-2 | - | TGTGCCAGCAGCCCTGGACTTAACACAGATACGCAGTATTTT | CASSPGLNTDTQYF
TRBJ2-7 | TRBD2 | TRBV5-4 | - | TGTGCCAGCAGCTTGGGCGGGGGGGCCTTTCAAGGCTACGAGCAGTACTTC | CASSLGGGAFQGYEQYF
TRBJ1-1 | TRBD1 | TRBV18 | - | TGTGCCAGCTCACCGACAGACAGGGGGAACACTGAAGCTTTCTTT | CASSPTDRGNTEAFF